Shown below are 29 T cell receptor beta chains from a single sample sequenced in a study of T-cell memory formation after mild COVID-19. TCRdb itself ran the 5' RACE reads through MiXCR, one entry per CDR3 protein. The sample yields about 350,000 distinct CDR3 sequences, 20% to 25% seen once. Material for sequencing was PBMCs or a T cell subset sorted from them (not recorded which). These receptors all come from a man between 18 and 29 years old who had mild COVID-19 (a few samples of this study predate the infection). Cell type and time point are not known.

This clonotype was seen a few times. The gene calls are TRBV3-1 and TRBJ1-1; unclear D gene. V gave up 1 base and J gave up 1 base, with 10 bases separating them. This CDR3 region has 15 residues. CDR1 is LGHDT, CDR2 YNNKEL, per germline (reference sequence). The CDR3: CASSQGGGRNTEAFF. CDR3 DNA: TGTGCCAGCAGCCAAGGAGGCGGGAGGAACACTGAAGCTTTCTTT.

J is TRBJ1-2 and V is TRBV5-1; maybe TRBD1 (5 bases). The CDR3 runs 13 residues. The germline V and J ends were trimmed by 4 bases and 6 bases, with 13 bases remaining between them. In germline, CDR1 is SGHRS, CDR2 YFSETQ. The CDR3 protein is CASSQDSSHGYTF. CDR3 DNA sequence: TGCGCCAGCAGCCAAGACAGTAGCCATGGCTACACCTTC.

This clonotype has more than one count but fewer than ten. The genes are TRBV20-1 and TRBJ2-2; TRBD2 aligns across 11 bases. The CDR3 totals 14 residues. Per the germline V gene, CDR1 is DFQATT and CDR2 is SNEGSKA (reference sequence). V was pared by 5 bases and J by 6 bases, with 5 bases of the junction left unmatched. Here the CDR3 reads CSAPGLAVPGELFF. CDR3 nucleotides: TGCAGTGCTCCGGGACTAGCGGTTCCCGGGGAGCTGTTTTTT.

In its sample, this clonotype was seen a few times. This rearrangement joins TRBV5-1 to TRBJ2-7; D perhaps matches TRBD2 (6 bases). CDR3 length: 15 residues. The V and J ends lost 4 bases and 2 bases respectively, with 16 bases between them. Germline CDR1 is SGHRS and CDR2 is YFSETQ. CDR3 coding DNA: TGCGCCAGCAGCCCCGGCGCGGGGAACCCCTACGAGCAGTACTTC. Translated, it gives CASSPGAGNPYEQYF.

The chain has TRBV4-2 and TRBJ1-2; D uncertain. V lost 10 bases and J lost 4, with 16 bases in between. Per the germline V gene, CDR1 is LGHNA and CDR2 is YNFKEQ. The CDR3 has 13 amino acids. CDR3 loop: CATRPDGSYGYTF. The DNA for the CDR3 is TGTGCCACCAGACCCGACGGGTCCTATGGCTACACCTTC.

J is TRBJ2-2 and V is TRBV5-1; tentative D call: TRBD2 (5 bases). The CDR3 runs to 15 residues. Deletions cut 1 base from V and 6 bases from J, with 13 bases between. The germline CDR1 and CDR2 sequences are SGHRS and YFSETQ. The chain's CDR3 is CASSLNPSWAGELFF. The CDR3 nucleotides read TGCGCCAGCAGCTTGAATCCTAGCTGGGCCGGGGAGCTGTTTTTT. Using reference TRBV5-1 and TRBJ2-2 for the parts outside the CDR3, the full variable domain is KAGVTQTPRYLIKTRGQQVTLSCSPISGHRSVSWYQQTPGQGLQFLFEYFSETQRNKGNFPGRFSGRQFSNSRSEMNVSTLELGDSALYLCASSLNPSWAGELFFGEGSRLTVL.

This clonotype was seen a few times. This chain connects TRBV6-5 to TRBJ2-3; a weak D match, TRBD2 (5 bases). The CDR3 has 15 amino acids. Germline lookup yields CDR1 MNHEY and CDR2 SVGAGI. The V end was cut by 6 bases, the J end by 1 base, with 14 bases between. DNA of the CDR3: TGTGCCAGCAGCCCAGAGGGCAGACGCACAGATACGCAGTATTTT. Translated, it gives CASSPEGRRTDTQYF.

V gene TRBV6-5 combines with J gene TRBJ2-5, with a possible D match to TRBD2 (6 bases). Germline CDR1 is MNHEY and CDR2 is SVGAGI. The V and J ends lost 5 bases and 3 bases respectively, with 13 bases between them. This CDR3 is 14 amino acids long. CDR3 bases: TGTGCCAGCAGTCCGGGACTCGAGAAAGAGACCCAGTACTTC. The encoded protein is CASSPGLEKETQYF.

This chain connects TRBV7-9 to TRBJ2-3; 7 bases match TRBD2. J gave up 0 bases and V 5 bases, and 8 bases lay outside the gene matches. The CDR3 is 16 residues long. Germline CDR1 and CDR2: SEHNR and FQNEAQ (reference sequence). The CDR3 region has the DNA TGTGCCAGCAGCCAAGGCCTAGCGGCAAGCACAGATACGCAGTATTTT. Its translation is CASSQGLAASTDTQYF.

The CDR3 DNA reads TGTGCCAGCTCCGGGACATTTAACACTGAAGCTTTCTTT. Amino acid sequence: CASSGTFNTEAFF. V is TRBV6-2 or TRBV6-3 and J is TRBJ1-1; tentatively, D is TRBD1 (6 bases). Germline CDR1 MNHEY, CDR2 SVGEGT. Deletions cut 8 bases from V and 2 bases from J, with 12 bases between. CDR3 length equals 13 residues.

The sample holds a few counts of this clonotype. The V gene is TRBV9, the J gene TRBJ2-5, with a tentative D call TRBD1 (6 bases). CDR3 length equals 16 residues. The V end was cut by 1 base, the J end by 6 bases, with 19 bases between. Germline CDR1 reads SGDLS; CDR2 reads YYNGEE. The CDR3: CASSVRNRVEKKTQYF. DNA of the CDR3: TGTGCCAGCAGCGTAAGGAACAGGGTGGAAAAGAAGACCCAGTACTTC.

The chain joins TRBV27 to TRBJ2-7; 14 bases align to TRBD2. This CDR3 is built from 18 residues. The trim removed 5 bases at V and 4 bases at J, leaving 13 bases unmatched. Germline V gives CDR1 MNHEY, CDR2 SMNVEV (reference sequence). CDR3 sequence reads: CASSPRLAGGRLLYEQYV. DNA for the CDR3: TGTGCCAGCAGTCCCCGACTAGCGGGGGGGCGACTACTTTACGAGCAGTACGTC.

This clonotype has a handful of counts. V and J are TRBV15 and TRBJ2-1, with D possibly TRBD2 on 5 matching bases. Trimming took off 1 base at V and 8 bases at J, with 12 bases between the two ends. The germline V gene encodes CDR1 LNHNV and CDR2 YYDKDF (reference sequence). The CDR3 spans 14 residues. The CDR3 nucleotides are TGTGCCACCAGCAGAGGGACTCGTGTCGATGAGCAGTTCTTC. It translates to CATSRGTRVDEQFF.

The chain recombines TRBV20-1 with TRBJ2-7; D uncertain. V was cut by 1 base and J by 0 bases, with 10 bases left in between. The V gene's germline CDR1 is DFQATT and CDR2 SNEGSKA (reference sequence). CDR3 length: 14 amino acids. The CDR3, as DNA: TGCAGTGCTAGAGTCCGGCAAGACTCCTACGAGCAGTACTTC. This codes for CSARVRQDSYEQYF.

This clonotype was seen repeatedly, ten times or more. This chain uses TRBV6-2 or TRBV6-3 with TRBJ2-2; no clear D. This CDR3 contains 13 residues. Germline loops: CDR1 MNHEY, CDR2 SVGEGT. The ends were cut back, 5 bases at V and 4 bases at J, with 8 bases in the middle. As DNA, the CDR3 is TGTGCCAGCAGTGCCCGCCCCACCGGGGAGCTGTTTTTT. This translates into CASSARPTGELFF.

This clonotype has a handful of counts. The chain links TRBV7-9 to TRBJ2-7; D might be TRBD1 (6 bases). V lost 6 bases, J lost 7 bases, and 10 bases lay in between. There are 11 residues in the CDR3. The germline CDR1 and CDR2 sequences are SEHNR and FQNEAQ (reference sequence). Written as DNA, the CDR3 is TGTGCCAGCAGTACACAGGGAGAGCAGTACTTC. It yields the protein CASSTQGEQYF.

The chain recombines TRBV4-3 with TRBJ1-1, with D uncertain. This CDR3 contains 17 residues. V was clipped by 0 bases and J by 0 bases, with 14 bases between them. Per the germline V gene, CDR1 is LGHNA and CDR2 is YSLEER. DNA of the CDR3: TGCGCCAGCAGCCAAGAGGGAGTCCATGGGATGAACACTGAAGCTTTCTTT. This gives the protein CASSQEGVHGMNTEAFF.

This chain links TRBV12-3 or TRBV12-4 with TRBJ1-1; D call uncertain. V lost 6 bases to trimming and J lost 0 bases, with 8 bases between them. The CDR3 is made up of 13 amino acids. The CDR3 loop reads CASSKGVNTEAFF. As DNA, the CDR3 is TGTGCCAGCAGCAAAGGCGTGAACACTGAAGCTTTCTTT.

The chain employs TRBV7-3 and TRBJ1-1, with D hard to call. CDR1 and CDR2 from the germline V gene are SGHTA and FQGTGA. The CDR3 is 15 amino acids. V was trimmed by 5 bases and J by 0 bases, leaving 13 bases between them. DNA of the CDR3: TGTGCCAGCAGCAATGGGCACGGTTTGAACACTGAAGCTTTCTTT. Translation gives CASSNGHGLNTEAFF.

This chain links TRBV7-2 with TRBJ1-2, with 8 bases fitting TRBD1. In germline, CDR1 is SGHTA, CDR2 FQGNSA. CDR3 length: 15 amino acids. The V gene end was trimmed by 5 bases and the J gene end by 4 bases; junction bases not matched to a gene: 9. The DNA for the CDR3 is TGTGCCAGCAGCCCCGGGACAGGAAAGCCCTATGGCTACACCTTC. Translated, it gives CASSPGTGKPYGYTF.

This clonotype has more than one count but fewer than ten. The rearrangement links TRBV4-1 to TRBJ2-5, with D perhaps matching TRBD2 (6 bases). CDR1 is MGHRA and CDR2 is YSYEKL in the germline V gene. This CDR3 spans 15 amino acids. V was trimmed by 1 base and J by 1 base, leaving 10 bases between them. This chain's CDR3 is CASSQGDSAQETQYF. Here the CDR3 DNA reads TGCGCCAGCAGCCAAGGGGACTCAGCCCAAGAGACCCAGTACTTC.

The chain links TRBV7-8 to TRBJ2-7; 7 nucleotides agree with TRBD2. Germline V gives CDR1 SGHVS, CDR2 FQNEAQ. This CDR3 has 14 amino acids. The V and J ends lost 5 bases and 2 bases, in that order; junction bases with no gene match: 6. CDR3 in amino acids: CASSPRGGTYEQYF. The CDR3 DNA reads TGTGCCAGCAGCCCCCGGGGAGGGACCTACGAGCAGTACTTC.

The table lists this clonotype with a few counts. The chain uses TRBV20-1 and TRBJ2-4; TRBD1 agrees at 7 bases. The CDR3 is 13 residues long. V lost 2 bases, J lost 6 bases, and 4 bases stayed unmatched. Looked up from germline, CDR1 is DFQATT and CDR2 is SNEGSKA (reference sequence). The CDR3: CSARIRDRNIQYF. For the CDR3, the DNA is TGCAGTGCTAGAATCCGGGACAGAAACATTCAGTACTTC.

This clonotype was detected only a few times. The gene calls are TRBV7-9 and TRBJ1-2; D is unresolved. CDR1 is SEHNR, CDR2 FQNEAQ, per germline (reference sequence). The CDR3 sequence is 13 residues long. V was clipped by 2 bases and J by 8 bases, with 12 bases between them. CDR3 loop: CASSLLASGGYTF. CDR3 bases: TGTGCCAGCAGCTTATTAGCCTCTGGCGGCTACACCTTC.

This clonotype showed up just a few times. The genes are TRBV4-3 and TRBJ1-2; unclear D gene. Germline V gene data show CDR1 as LGHNA and CDR2 as YSLEER. The CDR3 extends over 15 amino acids. The V end was cut by 4 bases, the J end by 3 bases, with 15 bases between. CDR3 DNA sequence: TGCGCCAGCAGCCTAAACAAAGACGGATACTATGGCTACACCTTC. It specifies CASSLNKDGYYGYTF.

The chain couples TRBV20-1 to TRBJ2-1; no reliable D call. Matching the DNA end better, TRBJ2-5 makes the J call doubtful. The V gene's germline CDR1 is DFQATT and CDR2 SNEGSKA (reference sequence). The CDR3 runs to 13 residues. CDR3 nucleotides: TGCAGTGCTAGTCTAGGCTGGTACGAGACCCAGTACTTC. Amino acids: CSASLGWYETQYF.

At least ten counts were recorded for this clonotype. The V gene is TRBV5-5, the J gene TRBJ2-7; 9 positions match TRBD1. CDR3 size: 16 residues. Germline lookup yields CDR1 SGHKS and CDR2 YYEKEE (reference sequence). Trimming cost V 4 bases and J 1 base; bases outside gene matches: 9. This chain's CDR3 is CASSGKPGQGSYEQYV. In DNA form, the CDR3 reads TGTGCCAGCAGCGGAAAACCGGGACAGGGTTCCTACGAGCAGTACGTC.

This chain connects TRBV29-1 to TRBJ2-5, with no clear D. The CDR3 consists of 13 residues. The germline V gene has CDR1 SQVTM and CDR2 ANQGSEA. Trimming took 4 bases from V and 0 from J, leaving 9 bases between them. Here the CDR3 DNA reads TGCAGCGTTGCCCCCAGGTACCAAGAGACCCAGTACTTC. It specifies CSVAPRYQETQYF.

This chain joins TRBV5-1 and TRBJ1-1; D is unclear. The CDR3 is 13 residues long. Germline V gives CDR1 SGHRS, CDR2 YFSETQ. Trimming cost V 4 bases and J 5 bases, with 12 bases left between them. DNA of the CDR3: TGCGCCAGCAGCCTGGTTGGGAGGACTGAAGCTTTCTTT. This gives the protein CASSLVGRTEAFF. The full variable domain, in which reference TRBV5-1 and TRBJ1-1 provide the parts outside the CDR3, is KAGVTQTPRYLIKTRGQQVTLSCSPISGHRSVSWYQQTPGQGLQFLFEYFSETQRNKGNFPGRFSGRQFSNSRSEMNVSTLELGDSALYLCASSLVGRTEAFFGQGTRLTVV.